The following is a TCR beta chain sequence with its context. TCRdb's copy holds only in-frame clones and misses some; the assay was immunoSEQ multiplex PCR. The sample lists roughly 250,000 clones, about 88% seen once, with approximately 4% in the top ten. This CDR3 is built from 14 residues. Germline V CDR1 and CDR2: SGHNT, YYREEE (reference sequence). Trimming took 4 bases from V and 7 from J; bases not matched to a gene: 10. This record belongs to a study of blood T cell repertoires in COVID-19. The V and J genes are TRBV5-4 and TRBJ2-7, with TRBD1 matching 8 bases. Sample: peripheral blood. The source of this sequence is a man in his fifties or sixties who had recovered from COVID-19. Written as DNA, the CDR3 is TGTGCCAGCAGCGGACCGGGACAGGTCCTAGAGCAGTACTTC. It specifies CASSGPGQVLEQYF. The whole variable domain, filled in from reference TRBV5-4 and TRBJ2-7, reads ETGVTQSPTHLIKTRGQQVTLRCSSQSGHNTVSWYQQALGQGPQFIFQYYREEENGRGNFPPRFSGLQFPNYSSELNVNALELDDSALYLCASSGPGQVLEQYFGPGTRLTVT.